This TCR beta chain was recovered during a study of T-cell reconstitution after alpha-beta-depleted transplantation in children. This CDR3 spans 12 amino acids. The ends lost 2 bases at V and 10 bases at J; junction bases unmatched: 2. CDR1 is MNHNS, CDR2 SASEGT, per germline. The TCRbeta library was prepared with unique molecular identifiers. A single record per CDR3 protein comes from TCRdb applying MiXCR to the PCR reads. The sample has just over 350,000 distinct CDR3 sequences; about an eighth are singletons. The input for sequencing was PBMCs, taken from the stem cell graft. The chain recombines TRBV6-1 with TRBJ1-1, with 9 bases matching TRBD1. This TCR came from a human donor who donated a stem cell graft to a child with Fanconi anemia. The CDR3 loop is CASSEWGQGAFF. The DNA for the CDR3 is TGTGCCAGCAGTGAATGGGGACAGGGAGCTTTCTTT.